Presented here are 9 T cell receptor beta chains from one specimen sequenced in a study of T cell responses to AZD1222 COVID-19 vaccine (dated by TCRdb to the early 2020s). Libraries were prepared through the immunoSEQ multiplex PCR assay. In its TCRdb copy, this immuneACCESS table keeps in-frame sequences only and misses some clones. Where compared with another copy, unresolved V genes explain less than half of these, and the others have no known cause. The sample records 90,000 to 120,000 clones, about 86% of which are singletons. Clones ranked in the top ten supply about 3% of the sample. In the paper's terms, the time point label means: baseline before first vaccination. The input for sequencing was peripheral blood, taken on day 0 of AZD1222 vaccination. Receptor source: an adult in good health.

The chain is built from TRBV12-5 and TRBJ1-5; no clear D. This CDR3 has 13 residues. Germline loops: CDR1 LGHNT, CDR2 FRNRAP. Deletions cut 5 bases from V and 9 bases from J, with 14 bases between. CDR3 DNA sequence: TGTGCTAGTGGTAAGGACGGCATAGGGCCCCAGCATTTT. It specifies CASGKDGIGPQHF.

The chain recombines TRBV19 with TRBJ1-2; D possibly corresponds to TRBD1 (6 bases). In germline, CDR1 is LNHDA, CDR2 SQIVND (reference sequence). The CDR3 has 15 residues. The V gene lost 6 bases and the J gene lost 4 bases, with 18 bases spanning the gap. CDR3 in DNA: TGTGCCAGTAGCCACAACAGGGCCCCCTCCTATGGCTACACCTTC. It encodes CASSHNRAPSYGYTF.

The chain uses TRBV30 and TRBJ1-5; 9 bases are a match to TRBD1. V lost 3 bases and J lost 5; bases outside the gene matches: 14. CDR3 length: 17 amino acids. CDR1 and CDR2 from the germline V gene are GTSNPN and SVGIG (reference sequence). CDR3 sequence reads: CAWREPRTGVWDQPQHF. CDR3 sequence (DNA): TGTGCCTGGAGGGAACCCCGGACAGGGGTTTGGGATCAGCCCCAGCATTTT.

J is TRBJ1-5 and V is TRBV19; maybe TRBD1 (5 bases). CDR3 length: 14 residues. Germline values: CDR1 LNHDA, CDR2 SQIVND (reference sequence). Between the trimmed V and J ends, which lost 4 bases and 3 bases, there was a span of 10 bases. In DNA form, the CDR3 reads TGTGCCAGTAGTAGCTCCGGGGCCAATCAGCCCCAGCATTTT. Translating gives CASSSSGANQPQHF.

V usage is TRBV28 and J usage is TRBJ2-4; D may be TRBD1 or TRBD2 (6 bases each). In germline, CDR1 is MDHEN, CDR2 SYDVKM. V was pared by 2 bases and J by 5 bases, with 10 bases between. This CDR3 is 14 amino acids long. The CDR3 region is CASSLGGRENIQYF. For the CDR3, the DNA is TGTGCCAGCAGTTTAGGGGGGCGCGAAAACATTCAGTACTTC.

This sequence joins TRBV19 and TRBJ2-7; D could derive from TRBD1 or TRBD2 (6 bases each). The CDR3 has 15 residues. The germline CDR1 and CDR2 sequences are LNHDA and SQIVND (reference sequence). Trimming removed 6 bases at V and 3 bases at J, with 18 bases between. CDR3 in DNA: TGTGCCAGTAGCAACCTACCGGAGGGGGACTACGAGCAGTACTTC. It codes for CASSNLPEGDYEQYF.

The J gene is TRBJ2-4, the V gene TRBV30; the match to TRBD2 covers 8 bases. The CDR3 contains 17 residues. The junction had 12 bases not matched to a gene; V was cut back by 4 bases and J by 1 base. Per the germline V gene, CDR1 is GTSNPN and CDR2 is SVGIG (reference sequence). The CDR3 reads CAWTSGTRRWAKNIQYF. The CDR3 nucleotides are TGTGCCTGGACCTCCGGGACTAGGAGGTGGGCCAAAAACATTCAGTACTTC.

The chain is built from TRBV11-1 and TRBJ1-1; D possibly corresponds to TRBD1 (6 bases). Trimming shortened V by 4 bases and J by 7 bases, and 16 bases separated the two germline ends. Germline V CDR1 and CDR2: SGHAT, FQDESV (reference sequence). The CDR3 contains 14 residues. The CDR3 sequence is CASSSTGVVYEAFF. DNA for the CDR3: TGTGCCAGCAGCTCGACAGGTGTCGTTTATGAAGCTTTCTTT.

The gene calls are TRBV4-2 and TRBJ2-5, with 12 bases that match TRBD2. The CDR3 sequence is 16 residues long. With 4 bases clipped from V and 5 bases from J, the junction kept 8 bases outside the gene matches. Germline values: CDR1 LGHNA, CDR2 YNFKEQ. CDR3 in DNA: TGTGCCAGCAGCCCCCGGCTAGCGGGGGGGCACGAGACCCAGTACTTC. As protein: CASSPRLAGGHETQYF.